A selection of T cell receptor beta chains follows, all from one sample in a study of cytomegalovirus exposure and HLA in healthy donors. Only in-frame clones appear in the TCRdb table, and some are missing; sequencing was by immunoSEQ multiplex PCR. In the table there are 95,000 to 100,000 clones, about 80% of which are singletons. The sample consisted of PBMCs. The origin of the receptors is a man between 40 and 49 years old in good health and CMV-seronegative. Each CDR3 is given with its conserved first and last residue. The D gene is left open where the match is weak. Size is stated for part of the rows, as once, few or many counts, or as a class when the clone is expanded.

cdr3_length j_call clone_size v_call d_call cdr3_aa cdr3_nt
18 TRBJ2-3 NA TRBV28 NA CASSPSLRAGQSTDTQYF TGTGCCAGCAGTCCATCCCTCCGGGCGGGGCAAAGCACAGATACGCAGTATTTT
16 TRBJ1-5 NA TRBV5-8 TRBD1 CASSPRAGTGNQPQHF TGTGCCAGCAGCCCGCGGGCCGGGACAGGCAATCAGCCCCAGCATTTT
14 TRBJ2-7 NA TRBV13 TRBD2 CASSLTRGAYEQYF TGTGCCAGCAGCTTAACGCGGGGGGCATACGAGCAGTACTTC
15 TRBJ1-2 NA TRBV10-3 NA CAISEPRTVNYGYTF TGTGCCATCAGTGAACCACGGACAGTTAACTATGGCTACACCTTC
15 TRBJ2-2 NA TRBV5-4 TRBD1 CASRPGTVYTGELFF TGTGCCAGCAGGCCCGGGACAGTATACACCGGGGAGCTGTTTTTT
14 TRBJ2-5 once TRBV7-2 TRBD1 CASSQQGGGETQYF TGTGCCAGCAGCCAACAGGGGGGTGGTGAGACCCAGTACTTC
13 TRBJ1-4 NA TRBV18 TRBD1 CASSQGEDEKLFF TGTGCCAGCTCCCAGGGGGAGGATGAAAAACTGTTTTTT
14 TRBJ1-5 NA TRBV7-9 TRBD1 CSSSKQGVFQPQHF TGTTCCAGCAGCAAACAGGGGGTCTTTCAGCCCCAGCATTTT
12 TRBJ1-1 NA TRBV10-1 NA CASSDRNTEAFF TGCGCCAGCAGTGACCGGAACACTGAAGCTTTCTTT
16 TRBJ1-3 NA TRBV9 NA CASSVSDSYSGNTIYF TGTGCCAGCAGCGTCTCCGACAGCTACTCTGGAAACACCATATATTTT
14 TRBJ2-3 NA TRBV7-9 NA CASSLTSSTDTQYF TGTGCCAGCAGCTTAACTTCGAGCACAGATACGCAGTATTTT
16 TRBJ1-1 NA TRBV6-5 NA CASSYRAGRSNTEAFF TGTGCCAGCAGTTACAGGGCAGGGCGTTCGAACACTGAAGCTTTCTTT
13 TRBJ1-4 once TRBV6-5 NA CASSYGSHEKLFF TGTGCCAGCAGTTACGGGAGCCATGAAAAACTGTTTTTT
15 TRBJ2-3 few TRBV9 TRBD2 CASTPGGRRTDTQYF TGTGCCAGCACACCGGGGGGGAGACGCACAGATACGCAGTATTTT
15 TRBJ2-5 few TRBV7-8 NA CASSLVAGEGGTQYF TGTGCCAGCAGCTTAGTGGCAGGGGAAGGGGGGACCCAGTACTTC